A single sample gave rise to the 25 T cell receptor beta chains below, sequenced in a study of T cell responses to AZD1222 COVID-19 vaccine. Clones were read by immunoSEQ multiplex PCR, and TCRdb kept only the in-frame ones, dropping some. The table includes approximately 150,000 clones, about 83% detected once. This sample comprised peripheral blood, obtained 28 days after the second AZD1222 dose. These receptors originate from an adult who received the AZD1222 COVID-19 vaccine.

The chain joins TRBV21-1 to TRBJ1-5; the D segment call TRBD1 is taken from the table without a DNA check. TRBV21-1 is deemed a pseudogene. CDR3 length equals 16 residues. CDR3 bases: TGTGCCAGCCCAGCAGGGGTTCTCCGAAGCAATCAGCCCCAGCATTTT. Protein: CASPAGVLRSNQPQHF.

The V gene is TRBV6-2 or TRBV6-3, the J gene TRBJ2-3, with D hard to call. Trimming shortened V by 5 bases and J by 6 bases, and 18 bases separated the two germline ends. The CDR3 has 15 amino acids. Germline V CDR1 and CDR2: MNHEY, SVGEGT. The chain's CDR3 is CASSNYSVWIDTQYF. CDR3 nucleotide sequence: TGTGCCAGCAGTAATTACTCCGTTTGGATCGATACGCAGTATTTT.

The V gene is TRBV6-5, the J gene TRBJ2-7; 10 bases match TRBD1. Per the germline V gene, CDR1 is MNHEY and CDR2 is SVGAGI. Trimming at V came to 7 bases and at J to 3 bases, leaving 9 bases not matched to a gene. This CDR3 is 15 amino acids long. CDR3 amino acids: CASTLLGQGIYEQYF. The CDR3 nucleotides read TGTGCCAGCACACTACTGGGACAGGGGATCTACGAGCAGTACTTC.

The V gene is TRBV6-1, the J gene TRBJ1-1; D is unresolved. V lost 2 bases, J lost 0 bases, and 10 bases lay in between. Germline V gene lookup returns CDR1 MNHNS and CDR2 SASEGT. The CDR3 has 15 amino acids. The CDR3 here is CASSEIGGLNTEAFF. The CDR3 DNA is TGTGCCAGCAGTGAAATTGGAGGTCTGAACACTGAAGCTTTCTTT.

This clone showed up just a few times. The chain employs TRBV18 and TRBJ1-5, with D hard to call. Trimming cost V 3 bases and J 3 bases, with 9 bases left between them. The germline V gene has CDR1 KGHSH and CDR2 LQKENI. The CDR3 is 14 residues long. As DNA, the CDR3 is TGTGCCAGCTCACCGGGCGGTACCAATCAGCCCCAGCATTTT. Protein: CASSPGGTNQPQHF.

V gene TRBV4-2 combines with J gene TRBJ2-7; weak D call: TRBD2 (5 bases). CDR3 length equals 14 residues. Trimming took 0 bases from V and 3 from J, leaving 9 bases between them. Germline CDR1 LGHNA, CDR2 YNFKEQ. The CDR3 region is CASSQDEAGYEQYF. CDR3 DNA: TGTGCCAGCAGCCAAGATGAGGCGGGCTACGAGCAGTACTTC.

The chain uses TRBV6-1 and TRBJ1-3; tentatively, D is TRBD1 (6 bases). Germline loops: CDR1 MNHNS, CDR2 SASEGT. V was shortened by 3 bases and J by 0 bases, with 9 bases between the two germline ends. This CDR3 spans 15 amino acids. CDR3 in amino acids: CASSERGYSGNTIYF. The CDR3 nucleotides read TGTGCCAGCAGTGAGAGGGGGTACTCTGGAAACACCATATATTTT.

The chain is built from TRBV5-4 and TRBJ1-4; D is ambiguous. This CDR3 is 14 amino acids long. CDR1 and CDR2 (germline): SGHNT, YYREEE (reference sequence). V dropped 0 bases and J dropped 8 bases, with 11 bases sitting between them. CDR3 amino acids: CASSLEGKSEKLFF. DNA for the CDR3: TGTGCCAGCAGCTTGGAAGGGAAGTCGGAAAAACTGTTTTTT.

This clone showed up just a few times. The chain combines TRBV27 with TRBJ2-7; D unclear. This CDR3 is built from 15 residues. V dropped 6 bases and J dropped 4 bases, with 19 bases sitting between them. Germline V gene lookup returns CDR1 MNHEY and CDR2 SMNVEV (reference sequence). The CDR3 reads CASSVDGALRYEQYF. The CDR3 nucleotides are TGTGCCAGCAGCGTGGACGGAGCGCTACGTTACGAGCAGTACTTC.

The chain has TRBV5-4 and TRBJ2-3; D is perhaps TRBD2 (6 bases). CDR3 length: 14 amino acids. The V gene's germline CDR1 is SGHNT and CDR2 YYREEE (reference sequence). V was shortened by 6 bases and J by 4 bases, with 15 bases between the two germline ends. CDR3 nucleotide sequence: TGTGCCAGCACCCGGGAGACCCCCGCAGATACGCAGTATTTT. Amino acids: CASTRETPADTQYF.

This rearrangement joins TRBV28 to TRBJ2-7; 10 bases align to TRBD2. The CDR3 runs to 16 residues. CDR1 is MDHEN and CDR2 is SYDVKM in the germline V gene. J lost 4 bases, V lost 8 bases, and 14 bases had no gene match. The CDR3 DNA reads as TGTGCCAGCTCATACTCCAGGACTAGCGGAGATTACGAGCAGTACTTC. The encoded protein is CASSYSRTSGDYEQYF.

This clone was observed a handful of times. The genes are TRBV19 and TRBJ2-7; D is tentatively TRBD1 or TRBD2 (5 bases each). The CDR3 runs 13 residues. V was shortened by 7 bases and J by 4 bases, with 14 bases between the two germline ends. The germline gives CDR1 LNHDA, CDR2 SQIVND (reference sequence). CDR3 nucleotides: TGTGCCAGTACTCCGGGACCGTTGTACGAGCAGTACTTC. This encodes CASTPGPLYEQYF. Full variable domain (rest looked up from reference TRBV19 and TRBJ2-7): DGGITQSPKYLFRKEGQNVTLSCEQNLNHDAMYWYRQDPGQGLRLIYYSQIVNDFQKGDIAEGYSVSREKKESFPLTVTSAQKNPTAFYLCASTPGPLYEQYFGPGTRLTVT.

A few counts support this clone. V is TRBV4-2 and J is TRBJ1-5; no reliable D call. The V and J ends lost 1 base and 4 bases respectively, with 8 bases between them. This CDR3 has 14 amino acids. Germline CDR1 LGHNA, CDR2 YNFKEQ. CDR3 sequence: CASSQGGTNQPQHF. The DNA of the CDR3 is TGTGCCAGCAGCCAAGGAGGCACAAATCAGCCCCAGCATTTT.

The rearrangement links TRBV2 to TRBJ1-5; D is unclear. Deletions cut 4 bases from V and 7 bases from J, with 5 bases between. Germline CDR1 and CDR2: SNHLY and FYNNEI. This CDR3 has 11 amino acids. CDR3 sequence: CASSVGQPQHF. For the CDR3, the DNA is TGTGCCAGCAGTGTTGGGCAGCCCCAGCATTTT. Complete variable domain (other parts from reference TRBV2 and TRBJ1-5): EPEVTQTPSHQVTQMGQEVILRCVPISNHLYFYWYRQILGQKVEFLVSFYNNEISEKSEIFDDQFSVERPDGSNFTLKIRSTKLEDSAMYFCASSVGQPQHFGDGTRLSIL.

The chain recombines TRBV3-1 (or the pseudogene TRBV3-2) with TRBJ1-2, with 7 bases identical to TRBD1. The length of the CDR3 is 16 residues. Germline V CDR1 and CDR2: LGHDT, YNNKEL (reference sequence). The trim removed 3 bases at V and 4 bases at J, leaving 11 bases unmatched. The CDR3 region is CASSQAWRQGTYGYTF. CDR3 nucleotides: TGTGCCAGCAGCCAGGCTTGGAGACAGGGAACCTATGGCTACACCTTC.

V usage is TRBV5-4 and J usage is TRBJ1-1; D not certain. This CDR3 has 14 amino acids. CDR1 and CDR2 (germline): SGHNT, YYREEE (reference sequence). V was cut by 0 bases and J by 3 bases, with 9 bases left in between. The CDR3 region is CASSLDRLYTEAFF. DNA for the CDR3: TGTGCCAGCAGCTTGGACCGATTATACACTGAAGCTTTCTTT. The full variable domain, with the rest looked up from reference TRBV5-4 and TRBJ1-1, is ETGVTQSPTHLIKTRGQQVTLRCSSQSGHNTVSWYQQALGQGPQFIFQYYREEENGRGNFPPRFSGLQFPNYSSELNVNALELDDSALYLCASSLDRLYTEAFFGQGTRLTVV.

The chain is built from TRBV6-5 and TRBJ1-1; D call uncertain. The germline V gene encodes CDR1 MNHEY and CDR2 SVGAGI. The germline V and J ends were trimmed by 7 bases and 7 bases, with 19 bases remaining between them. This CDR3 comprises 14 residues. The CDR3 here is CASTQEGSQDEAFF. The CDR3 DNA sequence: TGTGCCAGCACCCAGGAGGGCAGCCAAGATGAAGCTTTCTTT.

The chain has TRBV5-1 and TRBJ2-3; no reliable D call. The V gene's germline CDR1 is SGHRS and CDR2 YFSETQ. V was cut by 7 bases and J by 0 bases, with 15 bases left in between. This CDR3 is 15 amino acids long. In DNA form, the CDR3 reads TGCGCCAGCTCCCCGGGCTCCTTTAGCACAGATACGCAGTATTTT. Translated: CASSPGSFSTDTQYF.

The J gene is TRBJ2-1, the V gene TRBV5-5; TRBD2 agrees at 8 bases. The CDR3 spans 14 residues. Trimming at V came to 4 bases and at J to 4 bases, leaving 4 bases not matched to a gene. The germline V gene encodes CDR1 SGHKS and CDR2 YYEKEE (reference sequence). The CDR3 coding sequence is TGTGCCAGCAGCCGCGGGGGGAGGTACAATGAGCAGTTCTTC. It is translated as CASSRGGRYNEQFF.

The chain combines TRBV7-9 with TRBJ1-1, with 7 nucleotides matching TRBD1. With V trimmed by 4 bases and J by 10 bases, 15 bases remained unmatched. The CDR3 loop spans 15 amino acids. Germline CDR1 is SEHNR and CDR2 is FQNEAQ (reference sequence). CDR3 region: CASSSGTVTSWGAFF. For the CDR3, the DNA is TGTGCCAGCAGCTCCGGGACAGTAACGTCTTGGGGAGCTTTCTTT. Supplemented by reference TRBV7-9 and TRBJ1-1, the full variable domain reads DTGVSQNPRHKITKRGQNVTFRCDPISEHNRLYWYRQTLGQGPEFLTYFQNEAQLEKSRLLSDRFSAERPKGSFSTLEIQRTEQGDSAMYLCASSSGTVTSWGAFFGQGTRLTVV.

The CDR3 spells CASSYPGTGVRGYTF. The CDR3 DNA follows: TGTGCCAGCAGTTACCCCGGGACAGGAGTTCGTGGCTACACCTTC. The rearrangement joins TRBV6-2 or TRBV6-3 to TRBJ1-2; 8 bases align to TRBD1. The V gene's germline CDR1 is MNHEY and CDR2 SVGEGT. V lost 2 bases to trimming and J lost 7 bases; unmatched junction nucleotides: 9. The CDR3 contains 15 residues.

The chain couples TRBV14 to TRBJ2-2, with D possibly matching TRBD1 (5 bases). The CDR3 covers 21 residues. Germline V lookup: CDR1 SGHDN, CDR2 FVKESK. Trimming shortened V by 0 bases and J by 5 bases, and 28 bases separated the two germline ends. This CDR3 reads CASSQDRVTARFSPLTGELFF. The CDR3 DNA reads as TGTGCCAGCAGCCAAGATAGGGTGACAGCGAGATTCTCCCCCCTTACCGGGGAGCTGTTTTTT.

The chain has TRBV12-5 and TRBJ1-3, with D unclear. This CDR3 is built from 13 residues. V was shortened by 6 bases and J by 4 bases, with 10 bases between the two germline ends. The germline V gene has CDR1 LGHNT and CDR2 FRNRAP. The chain's CDR3 is CASGPSGGNTIYF. The CDR3 region has the DNA TGTGCTAGTGGCCCATCCGGGGGAAACACCATATATTTT.

This chain links TRBV6-5 with TRBJ1-3; D uncertain. Deletions cut 3 bases from V and 1 base from J, with 13 bases between. Germline lookup yields CDR1 MNHEY and CDR2 SVGAGI. The length of the CDR3 is 16 residues. CDR3 DNA: TGTGCCAGCAGTTATGGGCGATCGGTGTCTGGAAACACCATATATTTT. Translating it yields CASSYGRSVSGNTIYF.

The chain uses TRBV6-1 and TRBJ1-3; D might be TRBD1 (5 bases). This CDR3 contains 19 residues. Germline V gene lookup returns CDR1 MNHNS and CDR2 SASEGT. The ends were cut back, 4 bases at V and 4 bases at J, with 26 bases in the middle. CDR3 residues: CASSGNVYRDGDFGNTIYF. For the CDR3, the DNA is TGTGCCAGCAGTGGGAATGTGTACCGGGACGGAGACTTCGGAAACACCATATATTTT.